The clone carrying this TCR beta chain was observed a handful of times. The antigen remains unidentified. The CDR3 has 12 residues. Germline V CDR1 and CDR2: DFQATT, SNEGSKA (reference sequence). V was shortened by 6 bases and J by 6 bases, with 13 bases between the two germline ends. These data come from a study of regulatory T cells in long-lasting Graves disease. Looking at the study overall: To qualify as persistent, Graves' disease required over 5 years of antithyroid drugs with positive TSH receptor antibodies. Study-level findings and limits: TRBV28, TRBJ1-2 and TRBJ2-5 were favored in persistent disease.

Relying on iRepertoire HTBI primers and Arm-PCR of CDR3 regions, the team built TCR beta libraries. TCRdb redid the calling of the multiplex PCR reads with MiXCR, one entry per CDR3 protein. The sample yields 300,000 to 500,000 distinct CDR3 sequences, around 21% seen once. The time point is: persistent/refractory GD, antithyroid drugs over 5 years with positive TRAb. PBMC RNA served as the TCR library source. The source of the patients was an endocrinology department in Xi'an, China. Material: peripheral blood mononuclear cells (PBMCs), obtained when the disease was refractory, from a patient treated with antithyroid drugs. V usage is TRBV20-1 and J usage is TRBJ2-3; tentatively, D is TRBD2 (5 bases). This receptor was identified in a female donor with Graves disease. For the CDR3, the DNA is TGCAGTGCAACCACTAGGTCCGATACGCAGTATTTT. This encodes CSATTRSDTQYF.